The 26 T cell receptor beta chains given below trace back to one sample, sequenced in a study of OX40 agonist ivuxolimab in advanced cancers. Some clones are missing from TCRdb's copy, which holds only in-frame ones; the method was immunoSEQ multiplex PCR. In the table there are about 26,000 clones, 76% of which are singletons. The starting material was CD4+ or CD8+ T cells sorted from blood, obtained in a trial of the OX40 agonist ivuxolimab. Receptor source: an adult with an advanced solid tumor such as melanoma, head and neck, liver or kidney cancer.

The rearrangement links TRBV2 to TRBJ1-6; D remains unclear. The ends were cut back, 4 bases at V and 8 bases at J, with 12 bases in the middle. The germline gives CDR1 SNHLY, CDR2 FYNNEI. CDR3 length equals 14 residues. For the CDR3, the DNA is TGTGCCAGCAGTGTTGAAACCAGCGATTCACCCCTCCACTTT. Amino acids: CASSVETSDSPLHF.

Concerning this clone: Because the CDR3's place on the DNA is in doubt, the DNA is left out and the CDR3 is given as listed by TCRdb. The V gene is TRBV5-6, the J gene TRBJ1-2. The CDR3 is 13 amino acids in total, end residues counted. Germline CDR1 is SGHDT and CDR2 is YYEEEE. The CDR3 sequence is CASRFGVGTTDTF.

The chain recombines TRBV13 with TRBJ2-5, with a tentative D call TRBD2 (6 bases). Germline values: CDR1 PRHDT, CDR2 FYEKMQ (reference sequence). V was cut by 1 base and J by 7 bases, with 7 bases left in between. The CDR3 consists of 12 residues. The CDR3 is CASSLEEGTQYF. In nucleotides, the CDR3 is TGTGCCAGCAGCTTAGAGGAGGGGACCCAGTACTTC.

As concerns this clone: Sequence at one end of the junction differs from germline and may be a read error. V usage is TRBV5-3 and J usage is TRBJ2-5; unclear D gene. TRBV5-3 is given ORF status, its function remaining uncertain. The CDR3 spans 8 residues. The CDR3 coding sequence is TGTGCCACCAGTGAGTTCGACTTC. Its translation: CATSEFDF.

The J gene is TRBJ2-5, the V gene TRBV14; D may be TRBD2 (5 bases). Germline CDR1 and CDR2: SGHDN and FVKESK. This CDR3 spans 15 amino acids. Trimming took off 1 base at V and 5 bases at J, with 14 bases between the two ends. CDR3 sequence reads: CASSQGVIRGETQYF. CDR3 DNA sequence: TGTGCCAGCAGCCAAGGGGTTATTAGAGGGGAGACCCAGTACTTC.

The chain links TRBV19 to TRBJ2-7; 7 bases map to TRBD1. The V gene's germline CDR1 is LNHDA and CDR2 SQIVND (reference sequence). This CDR3 has 13 residues. With V trimmed by 6 bases and J by 0 bases, 2 bases remained unmatched. For the CDR3, the DNA is TGTGCCAGTAGCCGACAGGGCTCCTACGAGCAGTACTTC. It codes for CASSRQGSYEQYF. The full variable domain, completed using reference TRBV19 and TRBJ2-7, is DGGITQSPKYLFRKEGQNVTLSCEQNLNHDAMYWYRQDPGQGLRLIYYSQIVNDFQKGDIAEGYSVSREKKESFPLTVTSAQKNPTAFYLCASSRQGSYEQYFGPGTRLTVT.

CDR3 nucleotides: TGTGCCAGCTCACCAGGGGGTGAGGGGCACCAGCCCCAGCATTTT. Amino acids: CASSPGGEGHQPQHF. The gene calls are TRBV18 and TRBJ1-5, with TRBD1 as a possible D gene (5 bases). Trimming cost V 2 bases and J 7 bases, with 15 bases left between them. The CDR3 loop spans 15 amino acids. Germline lookup yields CDR1 KGHSH and CDR2 LQKENI.

This clone has just a few counts. The rearrangement uses TRBV19 and TRBJ1-5, with a tentative D call TRBD1 (5 bases). Germline V gives CDR1 LNHDA, CDR2 SQIVND (reference sequence). The ends were cut back, 4 bases at V and 3 bases at J, with 10 bases in the middle. This CDR3 has 14 amino acids. In nucleotides, the CDR3 is TGTGCCAGTAGTACCGGGGGGTCCAATCAGCCCCAGCATTTT. Its translation is CASSTGGSNQPQHF.

The J gene is TRBJ2-2, the V gene TRBV11-1, with a tentative D call TRBD2 (6 bases). Between the trimmed V and J ends, which lost 5 bases and 5 bases, there was a span of 15 bases. Germline CDR1 reads SGHAT; CDR2 reads FQDESV (reference sequence). This CDR3 is built from 15 residues. DNA of the CDR3: TGTGCCAGCAGCCCAACAGACCGGGGGACCGGGGAGCTGTTTTTT. Protein sequence: CASSPTDRGTGELFF.

The V call is TRBV7-8, the J call TRBJ1-1, with TRBD1 identical over 7 bases. This CDR3 comprises 13 residues. With V trimmed by 5 bases and J by 6 bases, 6 bases remained unmatched. Looked up from germline, CDR1 is SGHVS and CDR2 is FQNEAQ. In DNA form, the CDR3 reads TGTGCCAGCAGCCTAAGACAGGGCGCTGAAGCTTTCTTT. Translated, it gives CASSLRQGAEAFF.

The CDR3 region is CASSPRDRGHETQYF. DNA for the CDR3: TGTGCCAGCAGTCCCCGGGACAGGGGGCATGAGACCCAGTACTTC. The chain carries TRBV27 and TRBJ2-5; 12 bases fit TRBD1. The V gene's germline CDR1 is MNHEY and CDR2 SMNVEV (reference sequence). The CDR3 runs 15 residues. After removal of 5 bases from V and 5 bases from J, the junction contained 6 bases not matched to a gene.

CDR3 nucleotides: TGTGCCAGTAGTTTGGACGCCTATGGCTACACCTTC. This codes for CASSLDAYGYTF. The chain combines TRBV19 with TRBJ1-2; unclear D gene. V gave up 5 bases and J gave up 4 bases, with 8 bases separating them. CDR1 and CDR2 (germline): LNHDA, SQIVND (reference sequence). The length of the CDR3 is 12 residues.

The sample holds one count of this clone. V gene TRBV5-1 combines with J gene TRBJ2-2, with 8 nucleotides matching TRBD1. The junction had 10 bases not matched to a gene; V was cut back by 0 bases and J by 3 bases. Germline CDR1 reads SGHRS; CDR2 reads YFSETQ. This CDR3 comprises 18 residues. The chain's CDR3 is CASSLGQGPLVDTGELFF. DNA of the CDR3: TGCGCCAGCAGCTTGGGACAGGGGCCCCTCGTGGACACCGGGGAGCTGTTTTTT.

This rearrangement joins TRBV5-1 to TRBJ2-2; TRBD1 agrees at 9 bases. The CDR3 extends over 16 amino acids. Trimming removed 4 bases from V and 3 bases from J; junction bases left unmatched: 7. Looked up from germline, CDR1 is SGHRS and CDR2 is YFSETQ. The CDR3 loop is CASSPATGGYTGELFF. The CDR3 bases are TGCGCCAGCAGCCCCGCGACAGGGGGATACACCGGGGAGCTGTTTTTT.

The V call is TRBV6-1, the J call TRBJ2-3; 11 nucleotides match TRBD2. The CDR3 has 14 amino acids. V dropped 6 bases and J dropped 2; count of bases not matched to a gene: 1. Germline CDR1 reads MNHNS; CDR2 reads SASEGT. Written as DNA, the CDR3 is TGTGCCAGCAGACTAGCGGGGGACACAGATACGCAGTATTTT. Protein: CASRLAGDTDTQYF.

The sample holds a few counts of this clone. V and J are TRBV7-2 and TRBJ2-1; 12 positions match TRBD1. Trimming took 8 bases from V and 2 from J; bases not matched to a gene: 1. This CDR3 spans 14 amino acids. Germline V lookup: CDR1 SGHTA, CDR2 FQGNSA. As DNA, the CDR3 is TGTGCCAGCGGGACAGGGGGCCCCTACAATGAGCAGTTCTTC. Translated: CASGTGGPYNEQFF.

V usage is TRBV7-9 and J usage is TRBJ2-1, with 8 nucleotides matching TRBD2. The CDR3 extends over 16 amino acids. Germline trimming cut 5 bases from V and 1 base from J; bases unmatched to any gene: 7. The V gene's germline CDR1 is SEHNR and CDR2 FQNEAQ (reference sequence). In DNA, the CDR3 is TGTGCCAGCAGCGCCCTACTAGCGGAATCCTACAATGAGCAGTTCTTC. This sequence encodes CASSALLAESYNEQFF.

This chain links TRBV16 with TRBJ1-6; D unresolved. Germline-derived CDR1 and CDR2 are KGHSY and FQNENV. The CDR3 has 16 residues. Trimming cost V 0 bases and J 10 bases, with 16 bases left between them. In DNA, the CDR3 is TGTGCCAGCAGCCAATCTTGGGAGATACGAACCTCACCCCTCCACTTT. As protein: CASSQSWEIRTSPLHF.

The chain carries TRBV19 and TRBJ1-2; unclear D gene. This CDR3 is 14 amino acids long. Deletions cut 5 bases from V and 5 bases from J, with 15 bases between. Per germline, CDR1 LNHDA and CDR2 SQIVND (reference sequence). The CDR3 region is CASSVHRVEYGYTF. CDR3 nucleotides: TGTGCCAGTAGTGTTCATAGGGTGGAATATGGCTACACCTTC.

This chain joins TRBV20-1 and TRBJ1-2; D gene ambiguous. The V gene lost 6 bases and the J gene lost 4 bases, with 9 bases spanning the gap. There are 11 residues in the CDR3. CDR1 is DFQATT, CDR2 SNEGSKA, per germline (reference sequence). CDR3 bases: TGCAGTGCACGGGCCAGCTATGGCTACACCTTC. Its protein product is CSARASYGYTF.

The chain recombines TRBV14 with TRBJ1-2, with D unclear. The germline V and J ends were trimmed by 0 bases and 7 bases, with 12 bases remaining between them. The CDR3 totals 14 residues. Germline V gives CDR1 SGHDN, CDR2 FVKESK. The CDR3 nucleotides read TGTGCCAGCAGCCAAGAGGTACAACCCGTTGGCTACACCTTC. Translated: CASSQEVQPVGYTF.

There are a few counts of this clone. The CDR3 sequence: CASSLSTYEQYF. The CDR3, as DNA: TGTGCCAGCAGCCTGTCCACCTACGAGCAGTACTTC. The rearrangement links TRBV7-9 to TRBJ2-7; D unresolved. Germline CDR1 reads SEHNR; CDR2 reads FQNEAQ (reference sequence). The CDR3 is 12 amino acids. The V end was cut by 5 bases, the J end by 2 bases, with 7 bases between.

This clone is labeled as medium-sized. V gene TRBV18 combines with J gene TRBJ1-3, with D hard to call. Trimming pared 2 bases from V and 0 bases from J, leaving 5 bases between. CDR3 length: 14 amino acids. CDR1 and CDR2 from the germline V gene are KGHSH and LQKENI. The CDR3 here is CASSPLDSGNTIYF. In DNA, the CDR3 is TGTGCCAGCTCACCATTGGACTCTGGAAACACCATATATTTT.

The CDR3 DNA follows: TGTGCCAGTAGTCCGCGGAGGGGGGGGCAAGAGACCCAGTACTTC. It is translated as CASSPRRGGQETQYF. The V gene is TRBV19, the J gene TRBJ2-5; possible D gene TRBD2, 7 bases. V was clipped by 5 bases and J by 2 bases, with 15 bases between them. Germline loops: CDR1 LNHDA, CDR2 SQIVND (reference sequence). This CDR3 contains 15 residues.

The chain joins TRBV4-2 to TRBJ2-2; 9 bases align to TRBD1. The germline V gene has CDR1 LGHNA and CDR2 YNFKEQ. With V trimmed by 1 base and J by 6 bases, 6 bases remained unmatched. The CDR3 runs 16 residues. CDR3 residues: CASSQGQGGRAGELFF. CDR3 coding DNA: TGTGCCAGCAGCCAAGGACAGGGGGGAAGAGCCGGGGAGCTGTTTTTT.

CDR3 nucleotides: TGTGCCAGCAGCAGGACAGGGTACTCTAACTATGGCTACACCTTC. Translated: CASSRTGYSNYGYTF. The rearrangement joins TRBV7-8 to TRBJ1-2, with TRBD1 identical over 8 bases. Losses at the gene ends were 5 bases for V and 0 bases for J; bases not matched to a gene: 5. Germline loops: CDR1 SGHVS, CDR2 FQNEAQ. CDR3 size: 15 residues.